This TCR beta chain was retrieved from a study of T cell responses to AZD1222 COVID-19 vaccine. Study results and caveats: Most donors were white British, females outnumbered males, and clonal diversity was possibly underestimated. Repertoire sampling was restricted to post-peak T cell response timepoints.

The V end was cut by 5 bases, the J end by 7 bases, with 13 bases between. The CDR3 covers 14 residues. Germline V gives CDR1 SGDLS, CDR2 YYNGEE. A note on this clone: The antigen is unknown.

Data came from immunoSEQ multiplex PCR; TCRdb stores just in-frame clones and leaves some out. The profile shows 150,000 or so clones, around 89% of them singletons. Sequencing used peripheral blood, obtained 28 days after the second dose of the MenACWY control vaccine. This receptor was identified in an adult who received the MenACWY meningococcal vaccine as a control. V gene TRBV9 combines with J gene TRBJ1-6, with D possibly matching TRBD1 (5 bases). The CDR3 DNA is TGTGCCAGCAGGGGGACGTTGGGGAATTCACCCCTCCACTTT. Translated, it gives CASRGTLGNSPLHF.